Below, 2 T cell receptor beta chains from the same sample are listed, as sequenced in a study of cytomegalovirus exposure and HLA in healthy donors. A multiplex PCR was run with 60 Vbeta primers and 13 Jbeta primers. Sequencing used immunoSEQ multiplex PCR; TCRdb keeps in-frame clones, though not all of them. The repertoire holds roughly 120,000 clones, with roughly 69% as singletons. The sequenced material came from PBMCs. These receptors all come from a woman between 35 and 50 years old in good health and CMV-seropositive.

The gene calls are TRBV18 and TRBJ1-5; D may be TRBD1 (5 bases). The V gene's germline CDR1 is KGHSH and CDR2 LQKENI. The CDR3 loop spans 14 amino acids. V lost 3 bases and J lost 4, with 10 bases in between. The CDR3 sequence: CASSPGGVNQPQHF. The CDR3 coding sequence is TGTGCCAGCTCACCCGGAGGGGTTAATCAGCCCCAGCATTTT.

The CDR3 sequence: CASSPRTGDNTEAFF. The CDR3 DNA sequence: TGCGCCAGCAGCCCCCGGACAGGGGATAACACTGAAGCTTTCTTT. The chain employs TRBV5-1 and TRBJ1-1, with 9 nucleotides matching TRBD1. Looked up from germline, CDR1 is SGHRS and CDR2 is YFSETQ. The CDR3 extends over 15 amino acids. V lost 4 bases and J lost 2; bases outside the gene matches: 6.